The rows below give T cell receptor beta chains drawn from one sample of a study of blood T cells in healthy people across ages. A single record per CDR3 protein comes from TCRdb applying MiXCR to the 5' RACE reads. The sample includes about 1,500,000 distinct CDR3 sequences, roughly 45% seen only once; the top ten take under 8%. Specimen: blood. The receptors come from a woman aged 18-29 years in good health. The CDR3 runs from the conserved cysteine through the conserved F or W. The D gene is left open where the match is weak. Clone sizes are given selectively: once, few, many, or a class where the clone is expanded.

v_call	j_call	clone_size	d_call	cdr3_aa	cdr3_nt
TRBV7-2	TRBJ2-7	.	.	CASSTATGSYEQYF	TGTGCCAGCAGCACGGCCACAGGCTCCTACGAGCAGTACTTC
TRBV12-3/TRBV12-4	TRBJ2-3	few	.	CASTLGRGTDTQYF	TGTGCCAGCACCCTGGGCAGGGGAACAGATACGCAGTATTTT
TRBV20-1	TRBJ2-6	once	.	CSARGYDVRSGASVLTF	TGCAGTGCTAGAGGATACGATGTTCGGTCTGGGGCCAGCGTCCTGACTTTC
TRBV3-1	TRBJ1-5	.	.	CASSQGVVGNQPQHF	TGTGCCAGCAGCCAAGGGGTGGTGGGCAATCAGCCCCAGCATTTT
TRBV7-8	TRBJ2-3	.	.	CASSLEGLWSDTQYF	TGTGCCAGCAGCTTAGAGGGCCTTTGGTCAGATACGCAGTATTTT
TRBV12-3/TRBV12-4	TRBJ2-1	.	TRBD2	CASTPTSGGDNEQFF	TGTGCCAGCACTCCTACTAGCGGGGGGGACAATGAGCAGTTCTTC
TRBV5-1	TRBJ1-1	few	.	CASSLDVREGTEAFF	TGCGCCAGCAGCTTGGACGTCAGGGAGGGCACTGAAGCTTTCTTT
TRBV20-1	TRBJ2-3	few	.	CSPTPGGDTQYF	TGCAGTCCCACTCCGGGTGGGGATACGCAGTATTTT
TRBV5-1	TRBJ2-7	.	.	CASAGLRDNYEQYF	TGCGCCAGCGCGGGACTCCGGGACAACTACGAGCAGTACTTC
TRBV13	TRBJ1-2	.	TRBD1	CASSSGTGPPHGYTF	TGTGCCAGCAGCTCCGGGACAGGGCCGCCTCATGGCTACACCTTC
TRBV7-8	TRBJ2-5	.	.	CASSSRGSPVWEQYF	TGTGCCAGCAGCTCCCGGGGATCTCCGGTGTGGGAGCAGTACTTC
TRBV20-1	TRBJ1-4	.	.	CSARESAGLEEKLFF	TGCAGTGCTAGAGAAAGCGCGGGGTTAGAGGAAAAACTGTTTTTT
TRBV10-3	TRBJ1-1	few	TRBD1	CAISDGQGQHTEAFF	TGTGCCATCAGCGATGGACAGGGACAGCACACTGAAGCTTTCTTT
TRBV12-3/TRBV12-4	TRBJ2-1	.	.	CASGLMGEQFF	TGTGCCAGCGGCCTTATGGGTGAGCAGTTCTTC
TRBV4-1	TRBJ2-3	.	.	CASSLNHESTDTQYF	TGCGCCAGCAGCCTAAATCATGAAAGCACAGATACGCAGTATTTT
TRBV3-1	TRBJ1-6	.	.	CASSPGSRGKGNSPLHF	TGTGCCAGCAGCCCCGGGAGCAGGGGAAAGGGAAATTCACCCCTCCACTTT
TRBV20-1	TRBJ2-5	.	TRBD1	CSASTGQGEETQYF	TGCAGTGCTAGTACAGGACAGGGGGAAGAGACCCAGTACTTC
TRBV3-1	TRBJ2-5	many	.	CASSQTRETQYF	TGTGCCAGCAGCCAGACTCGAGAGACCCAGTACTTC
TRBV5-1	TRBJ2-1	.	.	CASSLYGAYNEQFF	TGCGCCAGCAGCTTGTACGGCGCTTACAATGAGCAGTTCTTC
TRBV29-1	TRBJ2-1	few	.	CSVVGVNYNEQFF	TGCAGCGTTGTTGGGGTTAACTACAATGAGCAGTTCTTC
TRBV3-1	TRBJ1-2	.	.	CASSQDSVGNSGYTF	TGTGCCAGCAGCCAAGACTCCGTAGGGAACTCTGGCTACACCTTC
TRBV27	TRBJ2-3	many	.	CASSLWAADTQYF	TGTGCCAGCAGTTTATGGGCCGCTGATACGCAGTATTTT
TRBV3-1	TRBJ2-7	.	.	CASSQSKGEQYF	TGTGCCAGCAGCCAAAGTAAAGGCGAGCAGTACTTC
TRBV5-5	TRBJ1-5	.	TRBD1	CASSSGSAGGGSNQPQHF	TGTGCCAGCAGCTCGGGGTCGGCAGGGGGAGGAAGCAATCAGCCCCAGCATTTT
TRBV12-3/TRBV12-4	TRBJ2-1	.	.	CASSERIEQFF	TGTGCCAGCAGCGAGCGCATTGAGCAGTTCTTC
TRBV6-2/TRBV6-3	TRBJ2-6	once	TRBD1	CASIHRGSGANVLTF	TGTGCCAGCATCCACAGGGGCTCTGGGGCCAACGTCCTGACTTTC
TRBV9	TRBJ2-7	few	.	CASSVAPVGHHSYEQYF	TGTGCCAGCAGCGTAGCCCCGGTGGGACATCACAGTTACGAGCAGTACTTC
TRBV6-2/TRBV6-3	TRBJ2-1	.	TRBD2	CASRSRTSGTLYNEQFF	TGTGCCAGCAGATCGAGGACTAGCGGGACCCTCTACAATGAGCAGTTCTTC
TRBV7-3	TRBJ2-7	.	.	CASSSQGGSYNEQYF	TGTGCCAGCAGCTCACAGGGCGGCTCCTACAATGAGCAGTACTTC
TRBV7-2	TRBJ1-1	few	.	CASSLAPSGNTEAFF	TGTGCCAGCAGCTTAGCGCCCAGCGGGAACACTGAAGCTTTCTTT
TRBV29-1	TRBJ2-3	.	.	CSVEKGHEADTQYF	TGCAGCGTTGAAAAAGGGCATGAGGCGGATACGCAGTATTTT
TRBV13	TRBJ1-5	.	.	CASSLFGQPQHF	TGTGCCAGCAGCTTGTTCGGTCAGCCCCAGCATTTT
TRBV4-2	TRBJ2-3	.	TRBD2	CASSQEATGGRADTQYF	TGTGCCAGCAGCCAAGAGGCGACGGGGGGGAGGGCAGATACGCAGTATTTT
TRBV7-7	TRBJ1-1	.	.	CASSPPADSADTKAFF	TGTGCCAGCAGCCCCCCGGCGGACAGCGCGGACACTAAAGCTTTCTTT
TRBV7-2	TRBJ2-7	many	.	CASSWGDTYEQYF	TGTGCCAGCAGCTGGGGGGATACCTACGAGCAGTACTTC
TRBV6-1	TRBJ1-1	.	.	CASSAGGYGPTESFF	TGTGCCAGCAGCGCAGGCGGATACGGGCCCACTGAATCTTTCTTT
TRBV5-1	TRBJ2-3	.	.	CASSFEPTSTDTQYF	TGCGCCAGCAGCTTCGAGCCGACTAGCACAGATACGCAGTATTTT
TRBV6-1	TRBJ1-2	few	.	CASSEGYRGYTF	TGTGCCAGCAGTGAAGGGTATCGTGGCTACACCTTC
TRBV6-1	TRBJ1-1	.	.	CASSGGWGSQSPTEAFF	TGTGCCAGCAGTGGGGGTTGGGGCTCACAATCACCTACTGAAGCTTTCTTT
TRBV6-6	TRBJ2-1	once	.	CASSWHRHGGTYNEQFF	TGTGCCAGCAGTTGGCACCGACATGGGGGCACCTACAATGAGCAGTTCTTC
TRBV6-5	TRBJ2-3	many	.	CASSHGSTDTQYF	TGTGCCAGCAGCCACGGGTCCACAGATACGCAGTATTTT
TRBV14	TRBJ2-1	.	.	CASSQDFRTGNNEQFF	TGTGCCAGCAGCCAAGATTTTAGAACAGGGAACAATGAGCAGTTCTTC
TRBV20-1	TRBJ1-1	.	TRBD1	CSADHRDRNTEAFF	TGCAGTGCTGACCACCGGGACAGGAACACTGAAGCTTTCTTT